This paragraph reports one T cell receptor beta chain. This specimen belongs to a study of blood T cell repertoires in COVID-19. Produced via immunoSEQ multiplex PCR; TCRdb's table is partial and in-frame only. Of approximately 170,000 clones listed, under 85% are singletons. This CDR3 is built from 16 residues. Trimming removed 1 base from V and 2 bases from J; junction bases left unmatched: 4. The germline gives CDR1 SGHTA, CDR2 FQGNSA. Sequencing used peripheral blood. V and J are TRBV7-2 and TRBJ2-2; 7 bases agree with TRBD1. The receptor comes from a man older than 75 with COVID-19, enrolled during active disease. In DNA form, the CDR3 reads TGTGCCAGCAGCTTAGGGACAGGTTACAACACCGGGGAGCTGTTTTTT. Its protein is CASSLGTGYNTGELFF.